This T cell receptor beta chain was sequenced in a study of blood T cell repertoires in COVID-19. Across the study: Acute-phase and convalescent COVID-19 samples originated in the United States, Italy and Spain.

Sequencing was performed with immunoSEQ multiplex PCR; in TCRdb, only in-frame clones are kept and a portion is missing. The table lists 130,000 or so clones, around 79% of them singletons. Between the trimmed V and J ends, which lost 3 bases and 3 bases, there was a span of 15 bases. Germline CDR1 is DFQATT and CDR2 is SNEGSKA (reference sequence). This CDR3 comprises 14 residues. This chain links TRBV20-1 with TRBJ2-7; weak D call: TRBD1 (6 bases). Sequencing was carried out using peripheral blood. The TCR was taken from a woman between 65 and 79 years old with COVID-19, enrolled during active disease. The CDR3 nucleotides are TGCAGTGCTAGTAAGGACAGCGAGATCTACGAGCAGTACTTC. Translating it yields CSASKDSEIYEQYF.